Sequencing of this TCR beta chain was carried out in a study of blood T cell repertoires in COVID-19. The germline V and J ends were trimmed by 4 bases and 2 bases, with 17 bases remaining between them. CDR3 size: 17 residues. The germline V gene has CDR1 LGHDT and CDR2 YNNKEL (reference sequence). Assay used: immunoSEQ multiplex PCR; TCRdb lists only in-frame clones, some missing. The sample carries 160,000 or so clones, approximately 90% recorded once. The specimen sequenced was peripheral blood. J is TRBJ2-2 and V is TRBV3-1 (or the pseudogene TRBV3-2), with D hard to call. The clonotype comes from a woman aged 40 to 49 with acute or convalescent COVID-19. Written as DNA, the CDR3 is TGTGCCAGCAGCCGCCCTGTCCAGTACCCAAACACCGGGGAGCTGTTTTTT. This gives the protein CASSRPVQYPNTGELFF.